This TCR beta chain was identified in a study of identical twins. Regarding the study as a whole: Carriage of fewer insertions was seen in abundant cord blood beta clonotypes, whereas memory repertoires showed none.

For this clonotype: Its antigen is unknown.

V gave up 1 base and J gave up 5 bases; unmatched junction bases: 9. Looked up from germline, CDR1 is SEHNR and CDR2 is FQNEAQ (reference sequence). The CDR3 length is 16 residues. The authors used template switching to add a universal primer site and gave cDNA unique molecular identifiers. A single record per CDR3 protein comes from TCRdb applying MiXCR to the 5' RACE reads. The sample includes some 660,000 distinct CDR3 sequences, around 8.3% seen only once; the top ten take around 0.98%. The same data also went into a second study, on yellow fever vaccine responses in identical twins.

This clonotype was obtained from a woman aged 18-29 years in good health. The chain combines TRBV7-9 with TRBJ2-5; 8 bases agree with TRBD2. Input material: PBMCs. The CDR3 is CASSLDRSGSWETQYF. CDR3 coding DNA: TGTGCCAGCAGCTTAGATAGAAGCGGGAGTTGGGAGACCCAGTACTTC.